The 32 T cell receptor beta chains below were found in one sample sequenced in a study of regulatory T cells in long-lasting Graves disease. According to the study, TCR beta libraries were built with iRepertoire HTBI primers and CDR3-region Arm-PCR. MiXCR, run by TCRdb on the multiplex PCR reads, gives a single entry per CDR3 protein. The table has more than 300,000 distinct CDR3 sequences, around 15% seen once. The time point: newly diagnosed GD, antithyroid drugs for less than 3 months. Researchers made the TCR library from RNA that was extracted from PBMCs. The specimen was peripheral blood mononuclear cells (PBMCs), collected at new diagnosis, from a patient treated with antithyroid drugs. The source of these receptors is a female donor with Graves disease.

To note about this clonotype: A far larger clone is off by one base, so a read error is likely. The genes are TRBV7-3 and TRBJ2-1; no firm D call. Germline CDR1 is SGHTA and CDR2 is FQGTGA. This CDR3 spans 11 amino acids. The V gene lost 3 bases and the J gene lost 10 bases, with 7 bases spanning the gap. CDR3 in DNA: TGTGCCAGCAGCTTCCCGGACGAGCAGTTCTTC. Translation gives CASSFPDEQFF. Based on the CDR3 plus reference TRBV7-3 and TRBJ2-1, the full variable domain is GAGVSQTPSNKVTEKGKYVELRCDPISGHTALYWYRQSLGQGPEFLIYFQGTGAADDSGLPNDRFFAVRPEGSVSTLKIQRTERGDSAVYLCASSFPDEQFFGPGTRLTVL.

This clonotype came up a few times. Just one base apart from a much larger clone, this may be a read error. This rearrangement joins TRBV11-2 to TRBJ2-3, with D perhaps matching TRBD2 (7 bases). Germline V gene lookup returns CDR1 SGHAT and CDR2 FQNNGV. CDR3 length: 15 residues. CDR3 amino acids: CASSWGGPGTDTPYF. In nucleotides, the CDR3 is TGTGCCAGCAGCTGGGGGGGCCCTGGCACAGATACGCCGTATTTT.

This clonotype appeared once. The chain is built from TRBV18 and TRBJ1-6; the D gene is possibly TRBD1 (5 bases). The CDR3 is 16 amino acids. The V gene's germline CDR1 is KGHSH and CDR2 LQKENI. V lost 0 bases and J lost 5, with 11 bases in between. The DNA for the CDR3 is TGTGCCAGCTCACCACCGGTATCAGGGAATAATTCACCCCTCCACTTT. As protein: CASSPPVSGNNSPLHF.

This clonotype came up many times. The gene calls are TRBV11-2 and TRBJ1-1, with D possibly being TRBD1 (6 bases). V was trimmed by 4 bases and J by 3 bases, leaving 12 bases between them. Per germline, CDR1 SGHAT and CDR2 FQNNGV. The CDR3 length is 14 residues. This CDR3 reads CASSSRGGYTEAFF. Written as DNA, the CDR3 is TGTGCCAGCAGCTCGAGGGGGGGTTACACTGAAGCTTTCTTT.

A remark on this clonotype: This may arise from a read error, as a much more abundant clone is one base away. V gene TRBV30 combines with J gene TRBJ2-3; D uncertain. The J call could be wrong; TRBJ2-1 is a better fit for the DNA end. The germline V gene has CDR1 GTSNPN and CDR2 SVGIG (reference sequence). This CDR3 is built from 15 residues. CDR3 amino acids: CAWSVGGSDHNGQFF. CDR3 coding DNA: TGTGCCTGGAGTGTAGGCGGCAGCGACCACAATGGGCAGTTCTTC.

This clonotype appeared many times. The V call is TRBV7-2, the J call TRBJ2-4, with D perhaps given as TRBD1 or TRBD2 (5 bases each). The CDR3 contains 13 residues. Germline lookup yields CDR1 SGHTA and CDR2 FQGNSA. V was pared by 4 bases and J by 9 bases, with 13 bases between. CDR3 DNA sequence: TGTGCCAGCAGCTGGGACCGGTTAGGCATTCAGTACTTC. Its protein product is CASSWDRLGIQYF.

Many counts were recorded for this clonotype. The rearrangement uses TRBV12-3 or TRBV12-4 and TRBJ2-2; D call uncertain. V dropped 1 base and J dropped 5 bases, with 8 bases sitting between them. The CDR3 is 14 residues long. The DNA for the CDR3 is TGTGCCAGCAGTTTAGGGCTGAGAACCGGGGAGCTGTTTTTT. Protein: CASSLGLRTGELFF.

This clonotype was observed at least ten times. In DNA, the CDR3 is TGTGCCAGCAGCCCCCTTGCGGACACTGAAGCTTTCTTT. It translates to CASSPLADTEAFF. The rearrangement links TRBV7-6 to TRBJ1-1; D is unclear. V dropped 5 bases and J dropped 3 bases, with 10 bases sitting between them. The CDR3 spans 13 residues. Per germline, CDR1 SGHVS and CDR2 FNYEAQ.

This clonotype was detected many times. The V gene is TRBV30, the J gene TRBJ2-2; D gene ambiguous. The germline V gene encodes CDR1 GTSNPN and CDR2 SVGIG (reference sequence). V lost 1 base and J lost 3, with 9 bases in between. The length of the CDR3 is 14 residues. Here the CDR3 DNA reads TGTGCCTGGAGTGCCCATTGGGACACCGGGGAGCTGTTTTTT. This encodes CAWSAHWDTGELFF.

With regard to this clonotype: A much larger clone lies one base from this, so it may be a read error. The chain combines TRBV3-1 with TRBJ2-3; 10 positions match TRBD2. V lost 4 bases to trimming and J lost 2 bases; unmatched junction nucleotides: 6. Germline CDR1 is LGHDT and CDR2 is YNNKEL (reference sequence). The CDR3 extends over 16 amino acids. CDR3 nucleotides: TGTGCCAGCAGCCGGGGGCTAGCGGGGGCCACAGATACGCAGTATTTT. Protein product: CASSRGLAGATDTQYF.

Notes on this clonotype: This sequence may be a read error, since a much larger clone differs from it by one base. The rearrangement joins TRBV12-3 or TRBV12-4 to TRBJ1-5; D not certain. This CDR3 spans 12 amino acids. V was cut by 4 bases and J by 6 bases, with 7 bases left in between. The CDR3 spells CASSSGVQPQHF. CDR3 sequence (DNA): TGTGCCAGCAGTTCCGGGGTTCAGCCCCAGCATTTT.

The chain recombines TRBV19 with TRBJ2-5, with TRBD2 identical over 8 bases. The J segment lost 2 bases and the V segment lost 9 bases, leaving 8 bases of the junction unmatched. Germline lookup yields CDR1 LNHDA and CDR2 SQIVND (reference sequence). The CDR3 is 14 amino acids. CDR3 amino acids: CARSRSGSQETQYF. CDR3 DNA: TGTGCCAGATCTCGAAGCGGGAGTCAAGAGACCCAGTACTTC.

This clonotype was seen more than once but under ten times. This chain links TRBV28 with TRBJ2-7, with 8 bases fitting TRBD1. From germline, CDR1 is MDHEN and CDR2 SYDVKM. The trim removed 1 base at V and 4 bases at J, leaving 15 bases unmatched. This CDR3 spans 18 amino acids. The DNA of the CDR3 is TGTGCCAGCAGTTTATCCGCCAGGACAGGGAAGGGGGGTTACGAGCAGTACTTC. This gives the protein CASSLSARTGKGGYEQYF.

Comment on this clonotype: Given a much more abundant clone one base away, this may be a read error. The rearrangement joins TRBV7-2 to TRBJ2-1; 14 bases are a match to TRBD2. This CDR3 spans 15 amino acids. V was pared by 1 base and J by 7 bases, with 0 bases of the junction left unmatched. Germline V gene lookup returns CDR1 SGHTA and CDR2 FQGNSA. CDR3 in DNA: TGTGCCAGCAGCTTAGGGACTAGCGGGAGGAATGAGCAGTTCTTC. Translation gives CASSLGTSGRNEQFF.

This clonotype was recorded a few times. The chain has TRBV27 and TRBJ2-7; TRBD2 matches 12 bases. The CDR3 has 14 amino acids. The V gene end was trimmed by 8 bases and the J gene end by 5 bases; junction bases not matched to a gene: 7. Germline CDR1 is MNHEY and CDR2 is SMNVEV (reference sequence). In DNA form, the CDR3 reads TGTGCCAGCGGTCGAGCTAGCGGGAGGGACGAGCAGTACTTC. Protein product: CASGRASGRDEQYF.

The table lists this clonotype with many counts. The CDR3 protein is CASSLIDEQFF. The DNA of the CDR3 is TGTGCCAGCAGCTTGATCGATGAGCAGTTCTTC. J is TRBJ2-1 and V is TRBV5-5; D remains ambiguous. The germline V gene has CDR1 SGHKS and CDR2 YYEKEE (reference sequence). V shed 1 base and J shed 8 bases, with 4 bases lying between them. There are 11 residues in the CDR3.

This chain connects TRBV2 to TRBJ2-3; 10 nucleotides line up with TRBD2. CDR3 length: 17 amino acids. From germline, CDR1 is SNHLY and CDR2 FYNNEI. The ends lost 6 bases at V and 2 bases at J; junction bases unmatched: 11. CDR3 protein: CASSKISGGSITDTQYF. CDR3 in DNA: TGTGCCAGCAGCAAAATTAGCGGGGGGTCAATCACAGATACGCAGTATTTT.

The chain joins TRBV7-9 to TRBJ1-2; 9 bases line up with TRBD1. The CDR3 runs to 15 residues. The V and J ends lost 4 bases and 9 bases, in that order; junction bases with no gene match: 12. Germline CDR1 is SEHNR and CDR2 is FQNEAQ (reference sequence). The DNA for the CDR3 is TGTGCCAGCAGCTCCCAACCCGGGACAGGGAATAGCTACACCTTC. It codes for CASSSQPGTGNSYTF. Supplemented by reference TRBV7-9 and TRBJ1-2, the full variable domain reads DTGVSQNPRHKITKRGQNVTFRCDPISEHNRLYWYRQTLGQGPEFLTYFQNEAQLEKSRLLSDRFSAERPKGSFSTLEIQRTEQGDSAMYLCASSSQPGTGNSYTFGSGTRLTVV.

This clonotype was found many times. The chain uses TRBV5-1 and TRBJ1-3; unclear D gene. This CDR3 is 15 amino acids long. V lost 4 bases and J lost 0, with 11 bases in between. Germline-derived CDR1 and CDR2 are SGHRS and YFSETQ. The CDR3 spells CASSPEGSSGNTIYF. The CDR3 coding sequence is TGCGCCAGCAGCCCCGAGGGCAGCTCTGGAAACACCATATATTTT.

This clonotype was detected a few times. V and J are TRBV30 and TRBJ2-2; TRBD2 agrees at 12 bases. Germline V CDR1 and CDR2: GTSNPN, SVGIG (reference sequence). The trim removed 5 bases at V and 4 bases at J, leaving 2 bases unmatched. The CDR3 is 14 residues long. The CDR3 sequence: CAWGLAGPTGELFF. CDR3 coding DNA: TGTGCCTGGGGACTAGCGGGACCCACCGGGGAGCTGTTTTTT.

This clonotype has a handful of counts. This rearrangement joins TRBV6-9 to TRBJ2-3; D not resolved. Germline CDR1 is MNHGY and CDR2 is SVAAGI. The CDR3 covers 14 residues. V lost 0 bases and J lost 0, with 4 bases in between. In DNA form, the CDR3 reads TGTGCCAGCAGTTATTCCCGGAGCACAGATACGCAGTATTTT. It yields the protein CASSYSRSTDTQYF.

This clonotype occurred many times. The chain recombines TRBV7-2 with TRBJ2-5; 8 bases fit TRBD2. The ends lost 8 bases at V and 3 bases at J; junction bases unmatched: 11. This CDR3 has 15 amino acids. Germline V gene data show CDR1 as SGHTA and CDR2 as FQGNSA. CDR3 sequence (DNA): TGTGCCAGCTCAGAGGGCGGGGGGCGGAAAGAGACCCAGTACTTC. As protein: CASSEGGGRKETQYF.

This clonotype was counted between two and nine times. This chain connects TRBV3-1 to TRBJ1-1; D is undetermined. There are 13 residues in the CDR3. The germline V and J ends were trimmed by 5 bases and 3 bases, with 10 bases remaining between them. Germline-derived CDR1 and CDR2 are LGHDT and YNNKEL (reference sequence). This CDR3 reads CASSGLGDTEAFF. The DNA for the CDR3 is TGTGCCAGCAGCGGTCTAGGCGACACTGAAGCTTTCTTT.

This clonotype came up many times. This rearrangement joins TRBV20-1 to TRBJ1-2; TRBD1 might be the D (5 bases). Between the trimmed V and J ends, which lost 6 bases and 3 bases, there was a span of 26 bases. The CDR3 runs to 17 residues. Germline CDR1 DFQATT, CDR2 SNEGSKA (reference sequence). CDR3 sequence (DNA): TGCAGTGCCCCACCCGGCCCAGGGCCAGCCCGACACTATGGCTACACCTTC. Translating gives CSAPPGPGPARHYGYTF.

The sample holds many counts of this clonotype. The rearrangement joins TRBV5-6 to TRBJ1-4; 8 bases align to TRBD1. The ends lost 4 bases at V and 7 bases at J; junction bases unmatched: 9. CDR3 size: 15 residues. Per the germline V gene, CDR1 is SGHDT and CDR2 is YYEEEE. The CDR3 loop reads CASSQQQGEGEKLFF. The CDR3 coding sequence is TGTGCCAGCAGCCAACAACAGGGGGAGGGTGAAAAACTGTTTTTT.

The CDR3 DNA reads TGTGCCTGGACTCTAACAGGGAATGAGCAGTTCTTC. Translation: CAWTLTGNEQFF. The chain links TRBV30 to TRBJ2-1; D is perhaps TRBD1 (6 bases). The CDR3 has 12 amino acids. The germline gives CDR1 GTSNPN, CDR2 SVGIG (reference sequence). V lost 4 bases and J 7 bases, leaving 11 bases between the germline ends. The full variable domain, completed using reference TRBV30 and TRBJ2-1, is SQTIHQWPATLVQPVGSPLSLECTVEGTSNPNLYWYRQAAGRGLQLLFYSVGIGQISSEVPQNLSASRPQDRQFILSSKKLLLSDSGFYLCAWTLTGNEQFFGPGTRLTVL.

At least ten counts were recorded for this clonotype. The CDR3 DNA sequence: TGTGCCAGCAGCCTCAGGACAGGGGGGGTCTTCATCTACGAGCAGTACTTC. The encoded protein is CASSLRTGGVFIYEQYF. V and J are TRBV5-8 and TRBJ2-7, with 10 bases fitting TRBD1. From germline, CDR1 is SGHTS and CDR2 YDEGEE. With V trimmed by 4 bases and J by 3 bases, 13 bases remained unmatched. This CDR3 is built from 17 residues.

This clonotype has just a few counts. The V and J genes are TRBV6-1 and TRBJ2-7; D is uncertain. Germline V CDR1 and CDR2: MNHNS, SASEGT. Deletions cut 6 bases from V and 3 bases from J, with 3 bases between. The CDR3 runs 10 residues. CDR3 nucleotide sequence: TGTGCCAGCAGGTTCTACGAGCAGTACTTC. Translated, it gives CASRFYEQYF.

This clonotype was counted at least ten times. The chain is built from TRBV30 and TRBJ2-1, with D unclear. The germline gives CDR1 GTSNPN, CDR2 SVGIG (reference sequence). The CDR3 loop spans 12 amino acids. V lost 3 bases and J lost 8, with 11 bases in between. CDR3 DNA: TGTGCCTGGAGCCCCCATGGGGATGAGCAGTTCTTC. Translating gives CAWSPHGDEQFF.

Only a few counts were recorded for this clonotype. V gene TRBV9 combines with J gene TRBJ1-1; possibly TRBD1 for D (5 bases). This CDR3 has 15 amino acids. Trimming took 4 bases from V and 0 from J, leaving 13 bases between them. Germline V gives CDR1 SGDLS, CDR2 YYNGEE. CDR3 in amino acids: CASSSQTALNTEAFF. The DNA of the CDR3 is TGTGCCAGCAGCAGCCAGACAGCGCTGAACACTGAAGCTTTCTTT.

This clonotype was seen many times. The chain employs TRBV7-9 and TRBJ2-3; a possible D gene is TRBD2 (5 bases). Trimming removed 1 base at V and 2 bases at J, with 16 bases between. CDR3 length equals 17 residues. Germline V lookup: CDR1 SEHNR, CDR2 FQNEAQ (reference sequence). CDR3 amino acids: CASSLGVRGQHTDTQYF. CDR3 in DNA: TGTGCCAGCAGCTTAGGAGTTCGGGGTCAGCACACAGATACGCAGTATTTT.

The rearrangement joins TRBV19 to TRBJ1-4; D not certain. This CDR3 region has 15 residues. Trimming left V 5 bases short and J 2 bases short, with 12 bases between. CDR1 LNHDA and CDR2 SQIVND come from the germline V gene (reference sequence). CDR3 nucleotides: TGTGCCAGTAGTGAAAGGGTTGTTACTAATGAAAAACTGTTTTTT. This encodes CASSERVVTNEKLFF.